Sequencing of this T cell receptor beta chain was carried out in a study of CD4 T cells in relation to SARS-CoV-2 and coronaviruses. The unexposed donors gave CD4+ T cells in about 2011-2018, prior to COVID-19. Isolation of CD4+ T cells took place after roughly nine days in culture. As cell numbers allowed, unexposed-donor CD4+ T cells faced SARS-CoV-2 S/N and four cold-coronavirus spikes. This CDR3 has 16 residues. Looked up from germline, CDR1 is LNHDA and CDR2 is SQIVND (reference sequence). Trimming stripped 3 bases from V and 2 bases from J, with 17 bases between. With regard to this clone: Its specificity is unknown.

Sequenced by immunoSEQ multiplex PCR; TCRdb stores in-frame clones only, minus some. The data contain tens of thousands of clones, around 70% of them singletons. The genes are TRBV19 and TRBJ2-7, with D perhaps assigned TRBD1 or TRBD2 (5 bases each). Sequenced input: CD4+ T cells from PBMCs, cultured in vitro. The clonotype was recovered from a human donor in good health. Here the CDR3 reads CASSIGARTGAYEQYF. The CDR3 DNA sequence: TGTGCCAGTAGTATTGGGGCCCGGACCGGGGCCTACGAGCAGTACTTC.